This T cell receptor (beta chain) was recovered during a study of OX40 agonist ivuxolimab in advanced cancers. About the research overall: Every patient in dose escalation had hepatocellular carcinoma, melanoma, renal cell or head and neck cancer. Study conclusions and caveats: Nonresponders, in some cases, also had low normalized T-cell clonal expansion.

Assay: immunoSEQ multiplex PCR; the TCRdb copy retains only in-frame clones and omits some. The sample has roughly 36,000 clones, 65% to 85% seen once. Looked up from germline, CDR1 is MNHEY and CDR2 is SMNVEV (reference sequence). Trimming removed 6 bases at V and 2 bases at J, with 2 bases between. The CDR3 contains 11 residues. In regard to this clone: Its antigen is currently unknown.

The TCR comes from an adult with an advanced solid tumor such as melanoma, head and neck, liver or kidney cancer. The rearrangement joins TRBV27 to TRBJ2-1; D uncertain. The sequences come from CD4+ or CD8+ T cells sorted from blood, collected in a trial of the OX40 agonist ivuxolimab. The CDR3 DNA reads TGTGCCAGCAGAGCCTACAATGAGCAGTTCTTC. It yields the protein CASRAYNEQFF.